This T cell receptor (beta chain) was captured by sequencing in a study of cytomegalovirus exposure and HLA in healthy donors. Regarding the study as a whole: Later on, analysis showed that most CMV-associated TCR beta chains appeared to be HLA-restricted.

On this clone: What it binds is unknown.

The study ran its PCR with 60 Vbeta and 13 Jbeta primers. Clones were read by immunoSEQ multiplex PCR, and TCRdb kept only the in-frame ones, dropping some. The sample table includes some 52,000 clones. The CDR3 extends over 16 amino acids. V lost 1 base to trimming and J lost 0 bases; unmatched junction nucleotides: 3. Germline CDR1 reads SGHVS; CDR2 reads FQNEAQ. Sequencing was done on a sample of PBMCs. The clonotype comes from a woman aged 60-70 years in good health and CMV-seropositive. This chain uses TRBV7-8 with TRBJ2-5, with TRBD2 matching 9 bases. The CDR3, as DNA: TGTGCCAGCAGCTTAGGTAGCGGGGGCTACCAAGAGACCCAGTACTTC. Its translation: CASSLGSGGYQETQYF.